This T cell receptor beta chain derives from a study of Ad26.COV2.S vaccination and SARS-CoV-2 variants. General study results and limits: Non-spike TCR breadth did not differ much between vaccine and placebo recipients. The analyses of TCR breadth and depth may have understated the size of total T cell responses.

Produced via immunoSEQ multiplex PCR; TCRdb's table is partial and in-frame only. This sample has roughly 140,000 clones; approximately 90% occur once, and the top ten carry approximately 5%. This clone has only a few counts. The antigen is not known. V was cut by 3 bases and J by 0 bases, with 11 bases left in between. Germline V gives CDR1 WNHNN, CDR2 SYGVQD (reference sequence). The CDR3 covers 16 residues. The rearrangement joins TRBV10-1 to TRBJ2-2, with D unclear. The TCR sequence derives from a human donor who had recovered from COVID-19. The sequencing here drew on peripheral blood, taken after recovery from COVID-19. The CDR3 loop reads CASSDSPETNTGELFF. CDR3 sequence (DNA): TGCGCCAGCAGTGATTCGCCAGAGACGAACACCGGGGAGCTGTTTTTT.